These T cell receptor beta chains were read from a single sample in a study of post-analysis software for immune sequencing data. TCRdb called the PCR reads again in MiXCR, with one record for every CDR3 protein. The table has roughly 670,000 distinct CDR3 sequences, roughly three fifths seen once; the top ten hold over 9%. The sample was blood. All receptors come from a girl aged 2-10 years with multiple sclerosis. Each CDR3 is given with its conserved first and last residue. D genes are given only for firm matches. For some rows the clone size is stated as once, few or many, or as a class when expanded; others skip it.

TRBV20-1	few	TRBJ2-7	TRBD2	TGCAGTGCCCCGGCAGGACTAGCCTACGAGCAGTACTTC	CSAPAGLAYEQYF
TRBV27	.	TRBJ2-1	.	TGTGCCAGCAGTTTGGGCTTTCAGGCCTACAATGAGCAGTTCTTC	CASSLGFQAYNEQFF
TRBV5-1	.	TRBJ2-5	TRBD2	TGCGCCAGCAGCTTGGATCCGCGGGGGGGCTTTGAGGAGACCCAGTACTTC	CASSLDPRGGFEETQYF
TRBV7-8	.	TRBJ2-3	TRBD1	TGTGCCAGCAGCTTAGGGGACGGGGTGACAGGGCGAACAGATACGCAGTATTTT	CASSLGDGVTGRTDTQYF
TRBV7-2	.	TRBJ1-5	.	TGTGCCAGCAGCTCTTGGGAGACCTTCCGGCATTTT	CASSSWETFRHF
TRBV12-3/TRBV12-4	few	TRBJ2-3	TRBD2	TGTGCCAGCAGTTATGCCAGCGGGAGTAGTACGCAGTATTTT	CASSYASGSSTQYF
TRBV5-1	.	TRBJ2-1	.	TGCGCCAGCAGCATCGACGGGGTTTACTACAATGAGCAGTTCTTC	CASSIDGVYYNEQFF
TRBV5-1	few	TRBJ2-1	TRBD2	TGCGCCAGCAGCTTGACGGGACTAGCGGACTACAATGAGCAGTTCTTC	CASSLTGLADYNEQFF
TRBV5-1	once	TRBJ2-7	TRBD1	TGCGCCAGCAGCTTGGGGGTGACAGGGGGCTCCTACGAGCAGTACTTT	CASSLGVTGGSYEQYF
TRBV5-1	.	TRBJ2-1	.	TGCGCCAGCAGCCCAGGGACCCTAAACTACAATGAGCAGTTCTTC	CASSPGTLNYNEQFF
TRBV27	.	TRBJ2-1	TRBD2	TGTGCCAGCAGTACGATCGGGACTAGCGGGGGGAATGAGCAGTTCTTC	CASSTIGTSGGNEQFF
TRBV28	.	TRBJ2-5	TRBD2	TGTGCCAGCAGTTTAAGAGGGAGGGCCCCTAATTTTGAGCAGTACTTC	CASSLRGRAPNFEQYF
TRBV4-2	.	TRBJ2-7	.	TGTGCCAGCAGCCAAGATAACGGGTGGCGGTACGAGCAGTACTTC	CASSQDNGWRYEQYF
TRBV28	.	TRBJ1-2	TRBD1	TGTGCCAGCAGTGCCGGACAGGGTTCCAACTATGGCTACACCTTC	CASSAGQGSNYGYTF
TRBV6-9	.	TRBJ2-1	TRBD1	TGTGCCAGCAGTTATCTAGGGACAGACTACAATGAGCAGTTCTTC	CASSYLGTDYNEQFF
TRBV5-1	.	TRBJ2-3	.	TGCGCCAGCAGCTTGGCAGAATACAGTCACACAGATACGCAGTATTTT	CASSLAEYSHTDTQYF
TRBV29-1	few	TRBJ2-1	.	TGCAGCGTTGACAGCTCCTACAATGAGCAGTTCTTC	CSVDSSYNEQFF
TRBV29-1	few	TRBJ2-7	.	TGCAGCGTTGAACGGCTATCGGGGTCCTACGAGCAGTACTTC	CSVERLSGSYEQYF
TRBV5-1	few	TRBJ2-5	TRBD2	TGCGCCAGCAGCTCTGGACTAGCGGGTAACCAAGAGACCCAGTACTTC	CASSSGLAGNQETQYF
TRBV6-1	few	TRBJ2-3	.	TGTGCCAGCATTGCAGGTAGAGATACGCAGTATTTT	CASIAGRDTQYF
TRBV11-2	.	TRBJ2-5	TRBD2	TGTGCCAGCAGCTTAGAGTATACTAGCGGAGAGACCCAGTACTTC	CASSLEYTSGETQYF
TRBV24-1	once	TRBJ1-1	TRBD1	TGTGCCACCAGTGACCCCCTGACAGGGCAAGCTTTCTTT	CATSDPLTGQAFF